The clone carrying this T cell receptor beta chain was detected once. The sample providers were healthy Caucasian people from Russia, aged roughly 6 to 95. Together with a sample-barcoded 5' primer, a J-beta primer mix was included in a second PCR lasting about 7 to 12 cycles. CDR3-containing paired-end reads numbered at least 2.5 million in each sample. TCRdb fed the 5' RACE reads into MiXCR, producing one record per CDR3 protein. Here the sample spans about 1.4 million distinct CDR3 sequences, 45% to 70% being singletons. This CDR3 spans 15 amino acids. The ends were cut back, 6 bases at V and 3 bases at J, with 14 bases in the middle. The data belong to a study of blood T cells in healthy people across ages.

Sequencing was performed on blood. The V call is TRBV12-3 or TRBV12-4, the J call TRBJ2-2, with a possible D match to TRBD1 (6 bases). The clonotype originates from a young man in good health. In DNA, the CDR3 is TGTGCCAGCAGCCAGAACAGGGCTTACACCGGGGAGCTGTTTTTT. This translates into CASSQNRAYTGELFF.